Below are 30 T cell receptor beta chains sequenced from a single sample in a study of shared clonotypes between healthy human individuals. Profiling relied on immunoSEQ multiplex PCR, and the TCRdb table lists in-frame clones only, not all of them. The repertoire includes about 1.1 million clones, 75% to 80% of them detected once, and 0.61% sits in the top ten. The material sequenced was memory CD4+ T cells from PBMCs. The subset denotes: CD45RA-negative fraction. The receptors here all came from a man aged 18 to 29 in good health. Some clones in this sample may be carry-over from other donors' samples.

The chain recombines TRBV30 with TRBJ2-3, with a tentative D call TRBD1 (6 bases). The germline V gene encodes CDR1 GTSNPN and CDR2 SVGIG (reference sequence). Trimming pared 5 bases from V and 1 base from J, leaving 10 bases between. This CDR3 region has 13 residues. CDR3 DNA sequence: TGTGCCTGGGACAGACAGGGCACAGATACGCAGTATTTT. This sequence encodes CAWDRQGTDTQYF.

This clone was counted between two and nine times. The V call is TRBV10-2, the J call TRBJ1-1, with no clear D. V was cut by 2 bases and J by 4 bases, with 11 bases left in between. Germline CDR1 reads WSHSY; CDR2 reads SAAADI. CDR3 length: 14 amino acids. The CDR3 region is CASSEMGSGTEAFF. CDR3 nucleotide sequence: TGCGCCAGCAGTGAGATGGGGTCGGGCACTGAAGCTTTCTTT.

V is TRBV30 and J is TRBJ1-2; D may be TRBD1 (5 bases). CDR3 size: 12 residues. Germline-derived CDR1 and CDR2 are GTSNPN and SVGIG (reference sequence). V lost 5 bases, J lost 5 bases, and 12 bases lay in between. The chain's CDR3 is CAWGTGGYGYTF. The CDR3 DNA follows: TGTGCCTGGGGGACTGGGGGGTATGGCTACACCTTC.

This CDR3 is CASSLRSEQYF. For the CDR3, the DNA is TGTGCCAGCAGCTTGCGGTCCGAGCAGTACTTC. The chain is built from TRBV5-8 and TRBJ2-7; D ambiguous. V was clipped by 1 base and J by 6 bases, with 5 bases between them. From germline, CDR1 is SGHTS and CDR2 YDEGEE. The CDR3 sequence is 11 residues long.

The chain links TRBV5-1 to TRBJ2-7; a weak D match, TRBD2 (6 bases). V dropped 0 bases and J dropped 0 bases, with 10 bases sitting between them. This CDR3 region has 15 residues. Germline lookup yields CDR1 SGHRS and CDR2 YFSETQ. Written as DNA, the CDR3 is TGCGCCAGCAGCTTGGGCGGGGTCGGCTCCTACGAGCAGTACTTC. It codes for CASSLGGVGSYEQYF.

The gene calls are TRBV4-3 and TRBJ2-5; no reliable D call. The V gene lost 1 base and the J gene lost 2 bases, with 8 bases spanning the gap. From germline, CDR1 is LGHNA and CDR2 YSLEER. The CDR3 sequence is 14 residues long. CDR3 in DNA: TGCGCCAGCAGCCAAGCGCTCGAGCAAGAGACCCAGTACTTC. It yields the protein CASSQALEQETQYF.

CDR3 loop: CASSVHDRAPVEAFF. The CDR3 DNA is TGTGCCAGCAGTGTGCACGACAGGGCGCCCGTTGAAGCTTTCTTT. The gene calls are TRBV6-1 and TRBJ1-1; 7 nucleotides agree with TRBD1. CDR3 size: 15 residues. CDR1 and CDR2 (germline): MNHNS, SASEGT. V lost 4 bases to trimming and J lost 7 bases; unmatched junction nucleotides: 12.

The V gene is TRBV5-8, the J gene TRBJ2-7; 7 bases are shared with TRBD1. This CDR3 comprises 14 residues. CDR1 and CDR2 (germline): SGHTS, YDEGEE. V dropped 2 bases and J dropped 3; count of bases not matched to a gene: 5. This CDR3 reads CASSFPGDSYEQYF. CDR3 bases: TGTGCCAGCAGCTTTCCCGGGGACAGCTACGAGCAGTACTTC. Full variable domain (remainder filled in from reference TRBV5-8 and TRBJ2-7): EAGVTQSPTHLIKTRGQQATLRCSPISGHTSVYWYQQALGLGLQFLLWYDEGEERNRGNFPPRFSGRQFPNYSSELNVNALELEDSALYLCASSFPGDSYEQYFGPGTRLTVT.

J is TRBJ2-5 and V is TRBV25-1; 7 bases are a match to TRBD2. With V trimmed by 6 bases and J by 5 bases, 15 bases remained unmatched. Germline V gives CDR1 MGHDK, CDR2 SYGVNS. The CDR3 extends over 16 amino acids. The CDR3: CASRTAGRAGWETQYF. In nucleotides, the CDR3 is TGTGCCAGCAGAACTGCGGGTAGAGCGGGATGGGAGACCCAGTACTTC.

The chain's CDR3 is CASSEKGQPQHF. CDR3 nucleotides: TGTGCCAGCAGTGAAAAAGGGCAGCCCCAGCATTTT. The chain combines TRBV6-1 with TRBJ1-5; D ambiguous. The CDR3 consists of 12 residues. Trimming stripped 2 bases from V and 7 bases from J, with 6 bases between. CDR1 and CDR2 (germline): MNHNS, SASEGT.

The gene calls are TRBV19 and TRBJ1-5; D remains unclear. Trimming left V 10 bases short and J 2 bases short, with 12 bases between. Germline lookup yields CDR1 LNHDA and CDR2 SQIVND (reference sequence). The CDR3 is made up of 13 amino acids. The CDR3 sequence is CATGGIGNQPQHF. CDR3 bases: TGTGCCACGGGTGGGATTGGCAATCAGCCCCAGCATTTT.

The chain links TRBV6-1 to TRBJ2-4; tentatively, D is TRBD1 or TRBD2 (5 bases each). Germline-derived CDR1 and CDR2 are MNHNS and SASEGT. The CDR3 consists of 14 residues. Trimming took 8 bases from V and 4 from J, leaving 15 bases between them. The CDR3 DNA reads TGTGCCAGCCAAGTCCCCGGGGCAAAAAACATTCAGTACTTC. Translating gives CASQVPGAKNIQYF.

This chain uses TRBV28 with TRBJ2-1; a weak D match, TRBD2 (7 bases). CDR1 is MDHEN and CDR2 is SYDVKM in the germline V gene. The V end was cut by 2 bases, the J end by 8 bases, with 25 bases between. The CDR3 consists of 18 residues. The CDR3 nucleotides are TGTGCCAGCAGTTTAGTTCGGGGCGGGGGCTCGCGGAGAGATGAGCAGTTCTTC. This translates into CASSLVRGGGSRRDEQFF.

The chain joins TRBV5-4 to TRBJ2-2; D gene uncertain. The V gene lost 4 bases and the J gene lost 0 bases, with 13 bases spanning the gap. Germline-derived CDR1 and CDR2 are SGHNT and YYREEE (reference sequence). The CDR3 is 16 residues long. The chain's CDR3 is CASSPKTSPNTGELFF. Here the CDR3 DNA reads TGTGCCAGCAGCCCTAAGACCTCACCGAACACCGGGGAGCTGTTTTTT. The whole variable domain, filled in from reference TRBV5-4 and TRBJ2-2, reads ETGVTQSPTHLIKTRGQQVTLRCSSQSGHNTVSWYQQALGQGPQFIFQYYREEENGRGNFPPRFSGLQFPNYSSELNVNALELDDSALYLCASSPKTSPNTGELFFGEGSRLTVL.

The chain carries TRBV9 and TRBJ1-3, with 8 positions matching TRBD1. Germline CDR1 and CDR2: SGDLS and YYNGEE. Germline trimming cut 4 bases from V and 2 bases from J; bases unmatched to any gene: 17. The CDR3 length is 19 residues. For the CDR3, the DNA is TGTGCCAGCAGCCCGAGGCCATTGTTCTCAGGGGGCGCTGGAAACACCATATATTTT. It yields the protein CASSPRPLFSGGAGNTIYF.

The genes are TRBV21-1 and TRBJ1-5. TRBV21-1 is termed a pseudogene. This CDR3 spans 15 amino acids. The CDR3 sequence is CASSKEGGVGQPQHF. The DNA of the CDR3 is TGTGCCAGCAGCAAAGAGGGTGGTGTAGGTCAGCCCCAGCATTTT.

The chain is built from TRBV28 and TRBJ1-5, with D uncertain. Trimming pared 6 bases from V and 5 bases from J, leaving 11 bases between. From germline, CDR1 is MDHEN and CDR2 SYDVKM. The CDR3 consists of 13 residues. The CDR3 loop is CASRVRSDQPQHF. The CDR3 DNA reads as TGTGCCAGCAGGGTACGGTCCGATCAGCCCCAGCATTTT.

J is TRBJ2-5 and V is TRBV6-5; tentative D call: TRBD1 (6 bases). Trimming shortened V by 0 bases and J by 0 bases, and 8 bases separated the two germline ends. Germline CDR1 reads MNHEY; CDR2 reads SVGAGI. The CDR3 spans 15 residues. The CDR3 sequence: CASSYSGTNQETQYF. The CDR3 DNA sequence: TGTGCCAGCAGTTACTCCGGGACAAACCAAGAGACCCAGTACTTC.

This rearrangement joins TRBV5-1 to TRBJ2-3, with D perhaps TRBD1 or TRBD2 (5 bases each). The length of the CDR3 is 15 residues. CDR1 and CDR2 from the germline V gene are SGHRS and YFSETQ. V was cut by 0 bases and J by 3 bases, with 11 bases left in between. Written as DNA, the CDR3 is TGCGCCAGCAGCTTGGGGGGGAGATATACAGATACGCAGTATTTT. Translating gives CASSLGGRYTDTQYF. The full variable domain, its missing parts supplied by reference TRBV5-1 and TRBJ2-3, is KAGVTQTPRYLIKTRGQQVTLSCSPISGHRSVSWYQQTPGQGLQFLFEYFSETQRNKGNFPGRFSGRQFSNSRSEMNVSTLELGDSALYLCASSLGGRYTDTQYFGPGTRLTVL.

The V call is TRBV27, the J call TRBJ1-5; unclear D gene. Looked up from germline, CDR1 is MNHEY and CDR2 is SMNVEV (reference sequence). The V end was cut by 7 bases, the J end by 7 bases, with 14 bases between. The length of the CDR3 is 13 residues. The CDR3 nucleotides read TGTGCCAGCACCTTAATTGCAGGCCAGCCCCAGCATTTT. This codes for CASTLIAGQPQHF.

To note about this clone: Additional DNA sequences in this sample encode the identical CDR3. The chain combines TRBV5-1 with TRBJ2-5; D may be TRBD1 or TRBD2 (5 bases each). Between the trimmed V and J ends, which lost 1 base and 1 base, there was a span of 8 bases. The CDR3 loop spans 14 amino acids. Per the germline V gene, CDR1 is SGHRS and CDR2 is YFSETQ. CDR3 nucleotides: TGCGCCAGCAGCTTGATCGGGACCCAAGAGACCCAGTACTTC. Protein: CASSLIGTQETQYF.

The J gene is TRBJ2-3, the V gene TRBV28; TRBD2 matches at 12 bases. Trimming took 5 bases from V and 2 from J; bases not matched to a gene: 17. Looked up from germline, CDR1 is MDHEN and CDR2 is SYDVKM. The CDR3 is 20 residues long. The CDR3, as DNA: TGTGCCAGCAGTCCCCTGGACCTTGGACTAGCGGGAATAATCACAGATACGCAGTATTTT. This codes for CASSPLDLGLAGIITDTQYF.

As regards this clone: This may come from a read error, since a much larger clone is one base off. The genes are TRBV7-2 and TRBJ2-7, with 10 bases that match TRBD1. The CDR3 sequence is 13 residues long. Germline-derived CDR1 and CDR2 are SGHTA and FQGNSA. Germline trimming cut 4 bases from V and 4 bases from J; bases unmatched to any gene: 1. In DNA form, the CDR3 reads TGTGCCAGCAGCTGGACAGGGGGATACGAGCAGTACTTC. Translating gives CASSWTGGYEQYF.

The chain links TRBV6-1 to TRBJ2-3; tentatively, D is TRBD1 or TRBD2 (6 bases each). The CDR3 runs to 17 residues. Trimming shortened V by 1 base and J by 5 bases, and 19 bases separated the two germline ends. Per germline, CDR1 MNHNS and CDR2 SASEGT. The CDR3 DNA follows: TGTGCCAGCAGTGAAGTCTTCGGGGGCCAGGTCCGAGATACGCAGTATTTT. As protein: CASSEVFGGQVRDTQYF.

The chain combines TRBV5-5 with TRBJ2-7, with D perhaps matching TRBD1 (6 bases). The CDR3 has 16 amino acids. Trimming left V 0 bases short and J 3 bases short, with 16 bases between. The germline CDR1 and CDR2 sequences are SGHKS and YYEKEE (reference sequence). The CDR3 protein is CASSLEYRQGFYEQYF. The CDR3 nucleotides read TGTGCCAGCAGCTTGGAATATCGGCAGGGGTTCTACGAGCAGTACTTC.

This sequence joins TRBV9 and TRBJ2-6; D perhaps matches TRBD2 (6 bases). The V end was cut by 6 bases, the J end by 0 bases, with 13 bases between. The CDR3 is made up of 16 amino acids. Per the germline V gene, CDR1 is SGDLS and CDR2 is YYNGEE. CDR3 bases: TGTGCCAGCAACCCGAGGGGAGGCTCTGGGGCCAACGTCCTGACTTTC. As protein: CASNPRGGSGANVLTF.

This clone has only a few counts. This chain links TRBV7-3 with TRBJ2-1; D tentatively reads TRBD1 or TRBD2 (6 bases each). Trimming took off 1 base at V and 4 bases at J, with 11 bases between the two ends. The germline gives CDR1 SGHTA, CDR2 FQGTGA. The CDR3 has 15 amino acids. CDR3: CASSLRGLAYNEQFF. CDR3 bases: TGTGCCAGCAGCTTAAGGGGGCTAGCGTACAATGAGCAGTTCTTC.

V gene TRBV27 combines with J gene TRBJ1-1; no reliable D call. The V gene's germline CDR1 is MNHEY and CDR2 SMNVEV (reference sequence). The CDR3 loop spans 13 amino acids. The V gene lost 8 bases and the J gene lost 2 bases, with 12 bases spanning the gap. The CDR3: CASLMTGNTEAFF. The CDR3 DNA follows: TGTGCCAGCCTAATGACGGGAAACACTGAAGCTTTCTTT.

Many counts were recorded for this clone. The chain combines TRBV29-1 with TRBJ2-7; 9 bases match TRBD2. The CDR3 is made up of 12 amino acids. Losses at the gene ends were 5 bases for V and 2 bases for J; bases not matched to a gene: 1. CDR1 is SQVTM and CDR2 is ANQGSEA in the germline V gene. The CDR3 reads CSVRTSAYEQYF. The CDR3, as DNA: TGCAGCGTTAGGACTAGCGCCTACGAGCAGTACTTC.

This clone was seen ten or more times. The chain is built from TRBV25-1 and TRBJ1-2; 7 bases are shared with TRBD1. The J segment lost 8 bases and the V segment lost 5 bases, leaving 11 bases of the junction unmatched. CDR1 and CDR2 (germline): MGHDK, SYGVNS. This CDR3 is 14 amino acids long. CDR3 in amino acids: CASSPLGDRAGYTF. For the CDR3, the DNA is TGTGCCAGCAGTCCGTTGGGGGACAGAGCCGGCTACACCTTC.